Here is one T cell receptor (beta chain) with its context. Labeling with CFSE marked some 200,000 responder cells, which were plated with some 200,000 irradiated, violet-dye-labeled stimulator cells. These data are taken from a study of graft-versus-host responses after intestinal transplantation. Notes on the study in general: Within allografts, high graft-versus-host to host-versus-graft clonal ratios were seen among patients with graft-donor T cell macrochimerism. Investigators detected GvH clones in recipient marrow, with some emerging earlier in ileum or blood.

Generated by immunoSEQ multiplex PCR, the TCRdb table keeps only in-frame clones and is missing some. This table has roughly 4,700 clones, about 25% appearing once. This CDR3 region has 15 residues. V dropped 5 bases and J dropped 5; count of bases not matched to a gene: 9. The germline V gene encodes CDR1 PRHDT and CDR2 FYEKMQ (reference sequence). The receptor's source is a human patient who was an organ donor for intestinal transplantation. The sequencing used alloreactive CD8+ T cells from a mixed lymphocyte reaction culture, collected before transplantation. Subset: CFSE-low proliferating T cells sorted from roughly 6-day pre-transplant mixed lymphocyte reaction (GvH or HvG direction). The chain joins TRBV13 to TRBJ1-3; 7 nucleotides align to TRBD1. CDR3 nucleotides: TGTGCCAGCAGCGGAGAAGGGGACAGAAGAAACACCATATATTTT. Protein: CASSGEGDRRNTIYF. The full variable domain, completed using reference TRBV13 and TRBJ1-3, is AAGVIQSPRHLIKEKRETATLKCYPIPRHDTVYWYQQGPGQDPQFLISFYEKMQSDKGSIPDRFSAQQFSDYHSELNMSSLELGDSALYFCASSGEGDRRNTIYFGEGSWLTVV.